Given below is one T cell receptor beta chain in context. Its matching antigen is unknown. This specimen belongs to a study of T-cell memory formation after mild COVID-19. The germline V and J ends were trimmed by 0 bases and 6 bases, with 15 bases remaining between them. The CDR3 extends over 15 amino acids. CDR1 is SGHVS, CDR2 FQNEAQ, per germline. Study-wide points: Contracting CD4+ clones were located mainly in CM and EM, and CD8+ clones in EMRA.

TCRdb used MiXCR to reprocess the 5' RACE reads, holding one entry per CDR3 protein. Found here are under 550,000 distinct CDR3 sequences, 15% to 20% of them singletons; the top ten hold about a fifth. This TCR came from a man aged 18 to 30 who had mild COVID-19 (a few samples of this study predate the infection). Cell type and time point are not known. The source material was PBMCs or a T cell subset sorted from them (not recorded which). The J gene is TRBJ2-7, the V gene TRBV7-8; TRBD2 might be the D (6 bases). Here the CDR3 DNA reads TGTGCCAGCAGCTTAGCCGGGACTTCACTCTCCGAGCAGTACTTC. Its translation: CASSLAGTSLSEQYF. The entire variable domain, with the rest obtained from reference TRBV7-8 and TRBJ2-7, is as follows: GAGVSQSPRYKVAKRGQDVALRCDPISGHVSLFWYQQALGQGPEFLTYFQNEAQLDKSGLPSDRFFAERPEGSVSTLKIQRTQQEDSAVYLCASSLAGTSLSEQYFGPGTRLTVT.